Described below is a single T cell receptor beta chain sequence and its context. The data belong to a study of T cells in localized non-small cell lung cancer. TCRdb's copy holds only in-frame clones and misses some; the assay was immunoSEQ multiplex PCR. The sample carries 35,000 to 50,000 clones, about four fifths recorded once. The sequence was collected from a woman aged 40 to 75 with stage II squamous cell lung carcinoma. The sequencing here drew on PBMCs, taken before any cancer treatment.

This CDR3 is CASSIQGRDTQYF. CDR3 nucleotides: TGTGCCAGTAGTATACAGGGGAGGGATACGCAGTATTTT. V and J are TRBV19 and TRBJ2-3, with D perhaps being TRBD1 or TRBD2 (6 bases each). Germline CDR1 reads LNHDA; CDR2 reads SQIVND (reference sequence). The ends were cut back, 2 bases at V and 6 bases at J, with 9 bases in the middle. CDR3 length equals 13 residues.